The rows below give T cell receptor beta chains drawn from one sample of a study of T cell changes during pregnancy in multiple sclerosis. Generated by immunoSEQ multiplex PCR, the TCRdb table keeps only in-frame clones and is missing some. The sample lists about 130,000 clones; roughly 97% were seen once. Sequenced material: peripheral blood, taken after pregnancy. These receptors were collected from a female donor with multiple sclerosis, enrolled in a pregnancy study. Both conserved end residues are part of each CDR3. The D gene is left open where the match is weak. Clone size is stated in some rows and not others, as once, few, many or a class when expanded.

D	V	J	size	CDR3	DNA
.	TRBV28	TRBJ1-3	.	CASSFVPGGGNTIYF	TGTGCCAGCAGTTTTGTCCCGGGGGGTGGAAACACCATATATTTT
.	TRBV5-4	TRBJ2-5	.	CASSMPGTGKTQYF	TGTGCCAGCAGCATGCCCGGAACAGGGAAGACCCAGTACTTC
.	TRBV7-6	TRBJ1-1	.	CASSLGMSRGIDTEAFF	TGTGCCAGCAGCTTAGGGATGAGCAGGGGAATTGATACTGAAGCTTTCTTT
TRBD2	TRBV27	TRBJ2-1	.	CASSLRGLAGGRGNEQFF	TGTGCCAGCAGTTTACGGGGACTAGCGGGAGGGCGAGGGAATGAGCAGTTCTTC
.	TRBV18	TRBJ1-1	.	CASSPEGGPGENTEAFF	TGTGCCAGCTCACCCGAGGGAGGACCGGGGGAAAACACTGAAGCTTTCTTT
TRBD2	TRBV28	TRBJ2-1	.	CASSLTSGRYEQFF	TGTGCCAGCAGTTTGACTAGCGGGAGGTATGAGCAGTTCTTC
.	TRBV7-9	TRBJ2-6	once	CASSVIQGAPFSGANVLTF	TGTGCCAGCAGCGTTATACAGGGAGCCCCCTTCTCTGGGGCCAACGTCCTGACTTTC
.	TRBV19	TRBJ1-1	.	CASSIDGGMNTEAFF	TGTGCCAGTAGTATAGACGGGGGGATGAACACTGAAGCTTTCTTT
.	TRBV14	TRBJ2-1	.	CASSSAGADNEQFF	TGTGCCAGCAGCTCCGCGGGGGCTGACAATGAGCAGTTCTTC
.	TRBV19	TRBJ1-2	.	CASYREGDYGYTF	TGTGCCAGTTACAGGGAAGGAGACTATGGCTACACCTTC
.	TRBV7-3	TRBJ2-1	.	CASSNRLGWEQFF	TGTGCCAGCAGCAACAGACTAGGGTGGGAGCAGTTCTTC
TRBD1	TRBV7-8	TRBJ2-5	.	CASSLHPQGARETQYF	TGTGCCAGCAGCTTACACCCACAGGGGGCGAGAGAGACCCAGTACTTC
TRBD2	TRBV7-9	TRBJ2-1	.	CASSFLTSGRASSYNEQFF	TGTGCCAGCAGCTTTCTGACTAGCGGGAGGGCCTCGTCCTACAATGAGCAGTTCTTC
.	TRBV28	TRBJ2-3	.	CASSPGTYHTQYF	TGTGCCAGCAGTCCTGGGACTTATCATACGCAGTATTTT
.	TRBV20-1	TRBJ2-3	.	CSASPDTQYF	TGCAGTGCTAGCCCGGATACGCAGTATTTT
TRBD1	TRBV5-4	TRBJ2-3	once	CASSLRQGGTDTQYF	TGTGCCAGCAGCCTTAGACAGGGGGGCACAGATACGCAGTATTTT
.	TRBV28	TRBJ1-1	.	CASSLWQGKRTEAFF	TGTGCCAGCAGTTTATGGCAGGGTAAAAGAACTGAAGCTTTCTTT
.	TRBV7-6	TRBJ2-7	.	CASSLGVAYEQYF	TGTGCCAGCAGCTTAGGTGTCGCCTACGAGCAGTACTTC
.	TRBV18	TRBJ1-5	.	CASSPAGNQPQHF	TGTGCCAGCTCACCGGCAGGGAATCAGCCCCAGCATTTT
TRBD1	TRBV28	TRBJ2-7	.	CASRYDRVSYEQYF	TGTGCCAGCAGGTATGACAGGGTATCCTACGAGCAGTACTTC
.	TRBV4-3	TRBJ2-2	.	CASSQGPVTGELFF	TGCGCCAGCAGCCAAGGGCCAGTAACCGGGGAGCTGTTTTTT
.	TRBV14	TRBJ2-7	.	CASSPRDKNFYEQYF	TGTGCCAGCAGCCCCCGGGACAAGAACTTCTACGAGCAGTACTTC
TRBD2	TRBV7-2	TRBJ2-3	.	CASELWTSWTDTQYF	TGTGCCAGCGAGCTTTGGACTAGCTGGACAGATACGCAGTATTTT
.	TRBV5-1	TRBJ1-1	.	CASSLAPLGDTEAFF	TGCGCCAGCAGCTTGGCGCCTTTAGGGGACACTGAAGCTTTCTTT
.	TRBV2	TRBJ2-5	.	CASPGSRETQYF	TGTGCCAGCCCAGGGTCGCGAGAGACCCAGTACTTC
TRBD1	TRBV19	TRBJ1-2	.	CASSTGVKFYGYTF	TGTGCCAGTAGCACAGGGGTTAAATTCTATGGCTACACCTTC
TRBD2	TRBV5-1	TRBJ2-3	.	CASSFLGGLAGTDTQYF	TGCGCCAGCAGCTTCTTGGGGGGACTAGCGGGAACAGATACGCAGTATTTT
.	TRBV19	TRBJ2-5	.	CASSIVSRGSRETQYF	TGTGCCAGTAGTATAGTTTCGCGGGGTTCGAGAGAGACCCAGTACTTC
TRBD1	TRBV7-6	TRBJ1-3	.	CASSRDRVDTIYF	TGTGCCAGCAGCCGGGACAGGGTAGACACCATATATTTT
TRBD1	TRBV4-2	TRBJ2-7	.	CASSQEGQHYEQYF	TGTGCCAGCAGCCAAGAGGGACAGCACTACGAGCAGTACTTC
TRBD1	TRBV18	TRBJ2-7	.	CASSETGGSFDEQYF	TGTGCCAGCTCAGAGACAGGGGGCTCCTTCGACGAGCAGTACTTC
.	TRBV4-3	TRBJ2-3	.	CASSHELGGTPTDTQYF	TGCGCCAGCAGCCATGAACTTGGAGGGACCCCCACAGATACGCAGTATTTT
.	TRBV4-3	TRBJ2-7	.	CASSQEIGSADYEQYF	TGCGCCAGCAGCCAAGAAATAGGCAGCGCCGACTACGAGCAGTACTTC
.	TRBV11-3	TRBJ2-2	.	CASSLDPVSGPNTGELFF	TGTGCCAGCAGCTTAGATCCGGTCTCGGGTCCGAACACCGGGGAGCTGTTTTTT
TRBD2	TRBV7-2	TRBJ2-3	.	CASSLRPSGVSSTDTQYF	TGTGCCAGCAGCTTAAGGCCTAGCGGGGTATCTAGCACAGATACGCAGTATTTT
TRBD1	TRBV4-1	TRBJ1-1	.	CASSPRTGGNTEAFF	TGCGCCAGCAGCCCCAGGACAGGGGGTAACACTGAAGCTTTCTTT
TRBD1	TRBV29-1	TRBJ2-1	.	CSVGATGDLGVQFF	TGCAGCGTTGGGGCGACAGGGGACCTGGGGGTCCAGTTCTTC